Presented here are 8 T cell receptor beta chains from one specimen sequenced in a study of esophageal squamous cell carcinoma under preoperative chemotherapy. TCRdb passed the PCR reads through MiXCR, listing each CDR3 protein once. The sample lists about 30,000 distinct CDR3 sequences; 45% to 55% were seen once. Time point noted: before preoperative PTX-NDP chemotherapy. Sample collection was performed from a patient given preoperative chemotherapy. The source is a human donor with esophageal squamous cell carcinoma. The donor label of this sample is uncertain.

This sequence joins TRBV7-2 and TRBJ2-1, with D perhaps TRBD1 (6 bases). Germline lookup yields CDR1 SGHTA and CDR2 FQGNSA. This CDR3 is built from 16 residues. Trimming pared 3 bases from V and 12 bases from J, leaving 24 bases between. The CDR3 nucleotides read TGTGCCAGCAGCTTCGGACAGACTGTGAGCAACAATACGCAGTTCTTC. It is translated as CASSFGQTVSNNTQFF.

With regard to this clonotype: One junction end does not reproduce the germline sequence, and a read error may be involved. This sequence joins TRBV7-2 and TRBJ2-2; perhaps D is TRBD1 or TRBD2 (5 bases each). The CDR3 covers 15 residues. The V gene's germline CDR1 is SGHTA and CDR2 FQGNSA. CDR3 DNA sequence: TGTGCCCGGAGCCTTGAGGCTGGGAGCACCGGGACGCTGTATTTT. Amino acid sequence: CARSLEAGSTGTLYF.

This clonotype turned up a few times. The junction departs from the called germline gene at one end, perhaps through a read error. The rearrangement uses TRBV7-3 and TRBJ2-1; TRBD2 aligns across 10 bases. Per germline, CDR1 SGHTA and CDR2 FQGTGA. The CDR3 contains 21 residues. CDR3 nucleotide sequence: TGTGCCAACAGCTCCCCACCCCCCCCGCTAGCGGGAGAGGGTGGCCAAGAGACCCAGTTCTTC. It translates to CANSSPPPPLAGEGGQETQFF.

The genes are TRBV11-3 and TRBJ2-2, with 7 bases fitting TRBD2. Matching the DNA end better, TRBJ2-3 makes the J call doubtful. Germline-derived CDR1 and CDR2 are SGHNT and YENEEA. The CDR3 has 16 residues. DNA of the CDR3: TGTGCCAGCAGCTTCGGGACTAAGGGGAACACCGGGGAGCAGTATTTT. Protein product: CASSFGTKGNTGEQYF.

This clonotype was detected a few times. The genes are TRBV7-2 and TRBJ2-4; 11 bases match TRBD2. The length of the CDR3 is 16 residues. V shed 3 bases, J shed 13 bases, and the junction held 14 bases outside the gene matches. Germline V CDR1 and CDR2: SGHTA, FQGNSA. The CDR3 DNA is TGTGCCAGCAGCTTTTCCGGGACTAGCGGCTACAATGAGCAGTACTTC. Its protein product is CASSFSGTSGYNEQYF.

The rearrangement links TRBV7-2 to TRBJ2-3; D possibly uses TRBD1 or TRBD2 (7 bases each). Near its end, the DNA agrees better with TRBJ2-7, so the J call may be wrong. The CDR3 totals 16 residues. Per the germline V gene, CDR1 is SGHTA and CDR2 is FQGNSA. The DNA of the CDR3 is TGTGCCAGCGCGGGGCACGGGGGGAGTGGGACAGATACGCAGTACTTC. Translated, it gives CASAGHGGSGTDTQYF.

In the case of this clonotype: A junction end diverges from the germline sequence, so it may reflect a read error. The chain combines TRBV12-3 or TRBV12-4 with TRBJ2-3, with 11 bases that match TRBD2. The CDR3 consists of 16 residues. CDR3 nucleotide sequence: TGTGCCAGCAGTCAGGGACTAGCGGTTTCCGGAGAGACGCAGTATTTC. Its protein is CASSQGLAVSGETQYF.

This chain links TRBV7-9 with TRBJ2-3; D is possibly TRBD2 (5 bases). V was pared by 6 bases and J by 0 bases, with 19 bases between. The germline CDR1 and CDR2 sequences are SEHNR and FQNEAQ (reference sequence). The CDR3 runs to 17 residues. Here the CDR3 reads CASSQSGRAVSTDTQYF. The CDR3 region has the DNA TGTGCCAGCAGTCAAAGCGGCCGGGCTGTGAGCACAGATACGCAGTATTTT.